What follows describes a single T cell receptor beta chain. This clone's antigen is unknown. Mismatch with germline at one junction end may stem from a read error. These data belong to a study of post-analysis software for immune sequencing data (dated by TCRdb to about 2015). Broadly, across the study: Recorded disease courses included relapsing-remitting, secondary progressive and progressive-relapsing multiple sclerosis, with some patients lacking subtype annotation. Patient repertoires were compared against roughly 10 previously published healthy control repertoires from donors aged about 6 to 27 years. A subset of samples was prepared in parallel using single-end sample barcoding, then pooled and co-amplified after Illumina adapter ligation. General findings and caveats noted by the study authors: Four or five TRBV segments, including TRBV5-6, TRBV5-1 and TRBV20-1, were significantly more frequent in patients than controls. Strong co-clustering of samples prepared in the same batch was shown by direct clustering with F measure, prompting a batch-effect correction. Normalized Chao1 diversity was significantly lower in multiple sclerosis patients than controls, suggesting substantial peripheral T-cell clonal expansion. The control group was slightly older than the multiple sclerosis patient group.

TCR beta repertoires were profiled from peripheral blood of approximately 13 young patients with multiple sclerosis to demonstrate the VDJtools post-analysis software. The multiple sclerosis patients were children and adolescents ranging in age from roughly 6 to 16 years. Library preparation employed PCR. Sequenced on an Illumina HiSeq 2500. To reduce PCR and sequencing biases, unique molecular identifiers were built into the TCR beta cDNA libraries. Every 1 to 10 million input T cells yielded 500,000 or so cDNA molecules, meaning each molecule approximated one T cell. The same protocol used for the earlier healthy control dataset was applied to prepare and sequence the patient libraries. Samples belonging to the same batch were prepared together, multiplexed and sequenced on a shared HiSeq lane. As for the original processing: Raw barcoded reads were processed with MIGEC, discarding single-read molecular identifier groups before consensus assembly and CDR3 extraction. Clonotype tables were post-analysed with VDJtools, and diversity was normalized by down-sampling all datasets to the smallest sample size. To correct batch-related cross-sample contamination, repertoire overlap clustering matched CDR3 amino acid sequences but not nucleotide sequences. TCRdb redid the processing of the public reads, applying fastp at Q25 and MiXCR, and retained in-frame beta chains. Here each entry gathers all rows of one CDR3 protein and keeps the most common genes and DNA. In this record, the V and J calls reflect TCRdb's handling and not the investigators' own analysis. Counted in this sample were 650,000 to 850,000 distinct CDR3 sequences; approximately 50% of them appeared once. 4.6% of the sample belongs to the ten largest clones.

The CDR3 contains 13 residues, cysteine and phenylalanine counted. The sequence is cut down to CDR3 DNA, 39 bases in frame from base 1. In the germline V gene, CDR1 corresponds to SGHRS and CDR2 to YFSETQ. In this chain, TRBV5-1 is recombined with TRBJ2-7; 7 central nucleotides agree with TRBD1. Material: blood. This clonotype was obtained from a girl between 5 and 17 years old with multiple sclerosis. The CDR3 region reads CVSSLGQTPEQYF. The DNA sequence reads TGCGTCAGCAGCCTGGGACAGACGCCCGAGCAGTACTTC.